One and the same sample provided the 9 T cell receptor beta chains below, sequenced in a study of blood T cell repertoires in COVID-19. The table came from immunoSEQ multiplex PCR; TCRdb's copy has only in-frame clones and leaves some out. The profile covers approximately 74,000 clones, with 88% appearing a single time and around 6.6% taken by the ten largest. Specimen: peripheral blood. The receptors come from an older man with acute or convalescent COVID-19.

The rearrangement joins TRBV7-3 to TRBJ2-3; possibly TRBD2 for D (7 bases). CDR1 and CDR2 from the germline V gene are SGHTA and FQGTGA. The CDR3 length is 15 residues. Trimming shortened V by 3 bases and J by 1 base, and 11 bases separated the two germline ends. CDR3 sequence: CASSFAGARTDTQYF. DNA of the CDR3: TGTGCCAGCAGCTTTGCGGGGGCGCGCACAGATACGCAGTATTTT.

The chain uses TRBV9 and TRBJ2-7, with D possibly matching TRBD1 (8 bases). The CDR3 consists of 14 residues. Germline V gene data show CDR1 as SGDLS and CDR2 as YYNGEE. Trimming shortened V by 4 bases and J by 4 bases, and 15 bases separated the two germline ends. Here the CDR3 DNA reads TGTGCCAGCAGCTCAGGACAGGGAGGGTACGAGCAGTACTTC. This gives the protein CASSSGQGGYEQYF.

The chain recombines TRBV7-2 with TRBJ1-2; D might be TRBD1 (5 bases). The CDR3 contains 14 residues. Germline V gives CDR1 SGHTA, CDR2 FQGNSA. Trimming removed 4 bases from V and 7 bases from J, with 16 bases in between. The CDR3 DNA sequence: TGTGCCAGCAGCTCTGGGGGAGGGGCGGGTGGCTACACCTTC. Amino acid sequence: CASSSGGGAGGYTF.

The gene calls are TRBV6-6 and TRBJ1-5; D is uncertain. CDR1 and CDR2 (germline): MNHNY, SVGAGI (reference sequence). V lost 3 bases and J 0 bases, leaving 12 bases between the germline ends. The CDR3 has 16 amino acids. CDR3 region: CASSYYGEDSNQPQHF. The CDR3 DNA is TGTGCCAGCAGTTATTACGGGGAAGATAGCAATCAGCCCCAGCATTTT.

In its sample, this clone was seen a few times. The chain uses TRBV19 and TRBJ1-5; the match to TRBD1 covers 9 bases. Germline V gene lookup returns CDR1 LNHDA and CDR2 SQIVND (reference sequence). V was pared by 5 bases and J by 6 bases, with 17 bases of the junction left unmatched. The CDR3 contains 18 residues. The CDR3 bases are TGTGCCAGTAGTCCTCCCGGGTACGTACAGGGGGCGGCTCAGCCCCAGCATTTT. Translating it yields CASSPPGYVQGAAQPQHF.

The rearrangement joins TRBV19 to TRBJ1-5; no reliable D call. From germline, CDR1 is LNHDA and CDR2 SQIVND (reference sequence). This CDR3 contains 15 residues. V was cut by 3 bases and J by 5 bases, with 14 bases left in between. The CDR3 DNA sequence: TGTGCCAGTAGTATCCTGGAACAGTTCTATCAGCCCCAGCATTTT. Translating gives CASSILEQFYQPQHF.

J is TRBJ2-1 and V is TRBV5-4; the match to TRBD1 covers 7 bases. Germline V gives CDR1 SGHNT, CDR2 YYREEE (reference sequence). V shed 4 bases, J shed 5 bases, and the junction held 15 bases outside the gene matches. The CDR3 has 17 residues. CDR3 residues: CASSRNPDRVSDNEQFF. CDR3 nucleotides: TGTGCCAGCAGCCGCAACCCCGACAGGGTGAGCGACAATGAGCAGTTCTTC.

For this clone: The same CDR3 arises from other DNA sequences in this sample as well. This rearrangement joins TRBV27 to TRBJ2-7, with 10 bases aligning to TRBD2. Germline V gene sequence: CDR1 MNHEY, CDR2 SMNVEV (reference sequence). The CDR3 totals 15 residues. The V gene end was trimmed by 3 bases and the J gene end by 4 bases; junction bases not matched to a gene: 6. The CDR3 DNA reads as TGTGCCAGCAGTTTGTTGCTAGCGGGAGTTTACGAGCAGTACTTC. Translated, it gives CASSLLLAGVYEQYF.

The chain carries TRBV5-1 and TRBJ2-1; 7 bases map to TRBD2. Germline CDR1 reads SGHRS; CDR2 reads YFSETQ. The CDR3 is 16 amino acids. Trimming cost V 4 bases and J 12 bases; bases outside gene matches: 19. The DNA for the CDR3 is TGCGCCAGCAGCAGAGAAGGGGAGGGCCGTAGGTTTGGGCAGTTCTTC. This sequence encodes CASSREGEGRRFGQFF.